This record looks at one TCR beta chain sequence and its context. Its antigen is currently unknown. The data belong to a study of T cell repertoires in cytomegalovirus infection. About the study: CMV infection and matching HLA type were both indicated by public TCR beta signatures.

Study observations and caveats: Totalled public TCR beta family frequency picked out people who carried CMV plus the relevant HLA. Dominating the ex vivo response were TCR beta clonotypes that were CMV-specific and HLA-C-restricted.

Trimming pared 3 bases from V and 5 bases from J, leaving 19 bases between. This CDR3 comprises 16 residues. Looked up from germline, CDR1 is MNHEY and CDR2 is SMNVEV (reference sequence). TCRdb reprocessed the reads via MiXCR and lists one record per CDR3 protein. In the table there are about 320,000 distinct CDR3 sequences, over 7.5% of which are singletons. Material: PBMCs. The gene calls are TRBV27 and TRBJ1-1; the D is unclear. The sequence was obtained from a human donor in good health (CMV status not recorded). Some clones in this sample may be carry-over from other donors' samples. The CDR3 loop is CASSFTEGFGRTEAFF. Written as DNA, the CDR3 is TGTGCCAGCAGTTTTACGGAGGGCTTTGGGAGGACTGAAGCTTTCTTT.